A selection of T cell receptor beta chains follows, all from one sample in a study of human T cells and chemical hapten exposure. One entry per CDR3 protein, called by TCRdb with MiXCR from the RACE reads. The top ten clones hold approximately 1.6% of a sample with about 54,000 distinct CDR3 sequences, more than 9% of them seen once. Sequences were derived from whole blood, sampled in connection with sensitization to the hapten diphenylcyclopropenone (DPC). The receptor source for this set is a woman between 50 and 59 years old with alopecia areata. Some clones in this sample may be carry-over from other donors' samples. Each CDR3 is given with its conserved first and last residue. A D gene is named only where the DNA matches it firmly. For some rows the clone size is stated as once, few or many, or as a class when expanded; others skip it.

v_call	clone_size	j_call	d_call	cdr3_aa	cdr3_nt
TRBV6-1	-	TRBJ1-2	-	CASSPNGGEDGYTF	TGTGCCAGCAGTCCTAATGGGGGAGAAGATGGCTACACCTTC
TRBV29-1	many	TRBJ2-5	TRBD1	CSVAGTDQETQYF	TGCAGCGTGGCCGGGACAGACCAAGAGACCCAGTACTTC
TRBV2	many	TRBJ1-2	-	CASRDSDYGYTF	TGTGCCAGCAGGGACAGCGACTATGGCTACACCTTC
TRBV19	many	TRBJ1-2	-	CASTPVESIVYGYTF	TGTGCCAGTACCCCCGTGGAGAGCATTGTATATGGCTACACCTTC
TRBV18	many	TRBJ2-6	-	CASSLSSGANVLTF	TGTGCCAGCTCACTCAGCTCTGGGGCCAACGTCCTGACTTTC
TRBV4-3	few	TRBJ2-7	TRBD1	CASSQDIVQGASYEQYF	TGCGCCAGCAGCCAAGATATAGTACAGGGGGCGTCCTACGAGCAGTACTTC
TRBV29-1	many	TRBJ1-1	-	CSVKNTEAFF	TGCAGCGTTAAGAACACTGAAGCTTTCTTT
TRBV20-1	-	TRBJ1-5	-	CSAKGLDLRGQPQHF	TGCAGTGCTAAGGGTCTTGATTTGCGGGGTCAGCCCCAGCATTTT
TRBV7-2	many	TRBJ1-5	TRBD1	CASSLGTGNQPQHF	TGTGCCAGCAGCTTAGGGACAGGTAATCAGCCCCAGCATTTT
TRBV4-2	many	TRBJ1-1	-	CASSQDWDREAFF	TGTGCCAGCAGCCAAGATTGGGACCGTGAAGCTTTCTTT
TRBV11-2	many	TRBJ1-1	TRBD1	CASSSRQGASNTEAFF	TGTGCCAGCAGCTCAAGACAGGGGGCTTCGAACACTGAAGCTTTCTTT
TRBV11-3	-	TRBJ2-6	-	CASSLGGGSGANVLTF	TGTGCCAGCAGCTTGGGGGGTGGATCTGGGGCCAACGTCCTGACTTTC
TRBV28	-	TRBJ1-6	-	CASTEGSGVLGSPLHF	TGTGCCAGCACCGAGGGATCGGGGGTCCTTGGATCACCCCTCCACTTT
TRBV27	-	TRBJ2-3	-	CASSSTKYGGIAQYF	TGTGCCAGCAGTTCAACGAAATATGGGGGGATTGCGCAGTATTTT
TRBV7-2	many	TRBJ1-1	TRBD1	CASSLDRGAGRTEAFF	TGTGCCAGCAGCCTGGACAGGGGCGCCGGGAGGACTGAAGCTTTCTTT
TRBV4-3	-	TRBJ1-1	-	CASSQDRVVGLNTEAFF	TGCGCCAGCAGCCAAGATCGTGTGGTCGGATTGAACACTGAAGCTTTCTTT
TRBV4-1	many	TRBJ1-5	TRBD1	CASSQDPGQGSNQPQHF	TGCGCCAGCAGCCAGGATCCGGGACAGGGTAGCAATCAGCCCCAGCATTTT
TRBV2	-	TRBJ2-1	TRBD2	CASSELAGNNEQFF	TGTGCCAGCAGTGAGTTAGCGGGTAACAATGAGCAGTTCTTC
TRBV10-3	few	TRBJ2-2	TRBD1	CATGDSPNTGELFF	TGTGCCACAGGGGACAGCCCTAACACCGGGGAGCTGTTTTTT
TRBV12-3/TRBV12-4	few	TRBJ2-1	-	CASTSPLHNEQFF	TGTGCCAGCACCTCCCCCTTACACAATGAGCAGTTCTTC
TRBV5-8	many	TRBJ1-4	TRBD1	CASSRQGAGEKLFF	TGTGCCAGCAGCCGACAGGGCGCGGGGGAAAAACTGTTTTTT
TRBV29-1	-	TRBJ2-7	TRBD1	CSVGLRTGHEQYF	TGCAGCGTTGGCCTGAGGACAGGCCACGAGCAGTACTTC
TRBV7-6	few	TRBJ2-3	TRBD1	CASSLGQGGPVTQYF	TGTGCCAGCAGCTTAGGACAGGGGGGCCCTGTTACGCAGTATTTT
TRBV5-5	few	TRBJ1-4	TRBD1	CASSEDRGYEKLFF	TGTGCCAGCAGCGAAGACAGGGGATATGAAAAACTGTTTTTT
TRBV20-1	few	TRBJ1-2	-	CSASNRPGYTF	TGCAGTGCTAGTAACAGGCCTGGCTACACCTTC
TRBV7-2	-	TRBJ1-3	-	CASRSGGSNGNTIYF	TGTGCCAGCAGGTCCGGGGGGAGTAATGGAAACACCATATATTTT
TRBV9	few	TRBJ2-7	TRBD2	CASSVSGTSSYEQYF	TGTGCCAGCAGCGTTTCCGGGACTAGCTCCTACGAGCAGTACTTC
TRBV7-9	-	TRBJ1-6	TRBD1	CASSSQGDNSPLHF	TGTGCCAGCAGCTCCCAGGGGGACAATTCACCCCTCCACTTT
TRBV27	-	TRBJ1-5	-	CASSSSWGPDQPQHF	TGTGCCAGCAGTTCCAGTTGGGGGCCCGATCAGCCCCAGCATTTT
TRBV5-1	-	TRBJ1-2	-	CASSYSPGHDSYGYTF	TGCGCCAGCAGCTACTCGCCGGGACACGACTCCTATGGCTACACCTTC
TRBV18	few	TRBJ1-5	-	CASSPGTYSNQPQHF	TGTGCCAGCTCACCGGGAACTTATAGCAATCAGCCCCAGCATTTT
TRBV7-2	many	TRBJ2-3	-	CASSFAGRLTDTQYF	TGTGCCAGCAGCTTTGCGGGGCGCCTCACAGATACGCAGTATTTT
TRBV5-1	many	TRBJ2-1	TRBD2	CASSSGTISNEQFF	TGCGCCAGCAGCTCAGGGACTATTTCCAATGAGCAGTTCTTC
TRBV7-9	-	TRBJ1-5	-	CASSLSFEQPQHF	TGTGCCAGCAGCTTATCCTTTGAGCAGCCCCAGCATTTT
TRBV12-3/TRBV12-4	few	TRBJ2-7	-	CASSSSYLFYEQYF	TGTGCCAGCAGCTCATCCTATCTCTTCTACGAGCAGTACTTC
TRBV5-1	many	TRBJ2-2	TRBD1	CASSYTGGVNTGELFF	TGCGCCAGCAGTTATACAGGGGGCGTGAACACCGGGGAGCTGTTTTTT
TRBV7-2	-	TRBJ2-7	TRBD2	CASSFGGGAYEQYF	TGTGCCAGCAGCTTTGGGGGAGGGGCCTACGAGCAGTACTTC
TRBV6-6	few	TRBJ1-1	-	CASSYSILRNTEAFF	TGTGCCAGCAGTTACTCGATTTTGAGGAACACTGAAGCTTTCTTT
TRBV7-9	-	TRBJ1-4	-	CASSTLPGTTMEKLFF	TGTGCCAGCAGCACCTTGCCAGGGACAACGATGGAAAAACTGTTTTTT
TRBV6-5	few	TRBJ1-1	-	CASSYTGQGKGTEAFF	TGTGCCAGCAGTTACACGGGGCAGGGCAAGGGAACTGAAGCTTTCTTT
TRBV28	few	TRBJ2-7	TRBD1	CASNPGQGAFEVKYF	TGTGCCAGCAATCCCGGGCAGGGGGCTTTTGAAGTTAAGTACTTC
TRBV10-1	-	TRBJ1-6	-	CASSESGLRNSPLHF	TGCGCCAGCAGTGAGTCCGGGTTAAGGAATTCACCCCTCCACTTT
TRBV12-2	many	TRBJ2-7	-	CASRLRLDRYREPVVDEQYF	TGTGCAAGTCGCCTCAGGTTGGACAGGTATCGCGAACCGGTAGTGGACGAGCAGTACTTC
TRBV29-1	-	TRBJ2-5	-	CSVRDTGPGTQYF	TGCAGCGTTCGAGACACCGGGCCCGGGACCCAGTACTTC
TRBV25-1	-	TRBJ1-5	-	CASSESGYSQPQHF	TGTGCCAGCAGTGAATCAGGTTACAGTCAGCCCCAGCATTTT
TRBV6-6	few	TRBJ1-1	-	CASSWTENTEAFF	TGTGCCAGCAGTTGGACAGAGAACACTGAAGCTTTCTTT
TRBV7-6	few	TRBJ2-1	-	CASSLAIGQGRGEQFF	TGTGCCAGCAGCTTAGCGATCGGTCAGGGGCGGGGTGAGCAGTTCTTC
TRBV5-1	many	TRBJ2-3	-	CASSLEGTDTQYF	TGCGCCAGCAGCTTGGAGGGCACAGATACGCAGTATTTT
TRBV11-2	-	TRBJ1-2	-	CASSPPPGTYPYGYTF	TGTGCCAGCAGCCCGCCTCCGGGAACCTACCCATATGGCTACACCTTC
TRBV7-4	few	TRBJ2-1	-	CASSSPGTQFF	TGTGCCAGCAGCTCTCCCGGGACTCAGTTCTTC
TRBV3-1	few	TRBJ2-7	TRBD2	CASSQDGGYYYEQYF	TGTGCCAGCAGCCAAGACGGGGGGTACTACTACGAGCAGTACTTC
TRBV6-7	few	TRBJ2-2	-	CASRNGELFF	TGTGCCAGCAGAAATGGGGAGCTGTTTTTT
TRBV10-1	many	TRBJ1-4	-	CASQGATNEKLFF	TGCGCCAGCCAGGGAGCAACTAATGAAAAACTGTTTTTT
TRBV5-1	many	TRBJ2-7	TRBD1	CASSLGTGAYEQYF	TGCGCCAGCAGCTTGGGGACAGGCGCCTACGAGCAGTACTTC